This T cell receptor (beta chain) was sequenced in a study of metastatic and nonmetastatic thyroid tumors. With 7 bases removed from V and 0 bases from J, the gap between germline ends came to 16 bases. The CDR3 has 16 amino acids. The germline CDR1 and CDR2 sequences are KGHDR and SFDVKD. From the PCR reads, TCRdb re-called clones with MiXCR. The sample contains just under 60,000 clones, 15% to 20% of which appear only once. Ahead of thyroid surgery, no patient had received treatment of any kind. A note on this clone: This may stem from a read error, because a much larger clone lies one nucleotide away.

This chain links TRBV24-1 with TRBJ2-3; D is uncertain. Sample: blood. The origin of this receptor is a male donor with papillary thyroid cancer or a benign thyroid nodule (not recorded which). Some clones in this sample may be carry-over from other donors' samples. CDR3 protein: CATSGSWATSTDTQYF. As DNA, the CDR3 is TGTGCCACCAGCGGAAGCTGGGCTACTAGCACAGATACGCAGTATTTT.